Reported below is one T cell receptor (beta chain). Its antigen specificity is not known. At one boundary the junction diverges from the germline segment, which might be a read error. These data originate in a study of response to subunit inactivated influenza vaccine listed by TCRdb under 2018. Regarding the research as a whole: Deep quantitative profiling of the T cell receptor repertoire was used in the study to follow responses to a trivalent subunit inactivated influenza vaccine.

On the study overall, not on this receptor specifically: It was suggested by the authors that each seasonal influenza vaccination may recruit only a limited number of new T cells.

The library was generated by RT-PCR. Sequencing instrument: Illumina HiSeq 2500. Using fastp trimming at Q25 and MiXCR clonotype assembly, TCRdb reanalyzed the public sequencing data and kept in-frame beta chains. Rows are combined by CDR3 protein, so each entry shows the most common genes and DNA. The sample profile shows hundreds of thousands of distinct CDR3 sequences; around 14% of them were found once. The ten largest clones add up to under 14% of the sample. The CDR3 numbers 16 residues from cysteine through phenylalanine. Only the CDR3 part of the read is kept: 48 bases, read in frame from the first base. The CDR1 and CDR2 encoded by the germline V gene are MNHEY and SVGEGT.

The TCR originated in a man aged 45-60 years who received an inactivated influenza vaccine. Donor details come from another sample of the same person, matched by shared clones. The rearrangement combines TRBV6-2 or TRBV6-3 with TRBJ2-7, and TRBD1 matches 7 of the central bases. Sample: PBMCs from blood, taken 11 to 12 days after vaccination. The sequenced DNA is TGTGCCATCAGTGGGGGACGAGGACAGGCTGCCTACGAGCAGTACTTC. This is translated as CAISGGRGQAAYEQYF.